This TCR beta chain was profiled in a study of T cells in Graves' hyperthyroidism and ophthalmopathy. The study left out patients who had uncontrolled infection, other autoimmune disease, pregnancy or lactation. The V gene's germline CDR1 is LNHDA and CDR2 SQIVND (reference sequence). Trimming shortened V by 4 bases and J by 0 bases, and 13 bases separated the two germline ends. This CDR3 is built from 17 residues. Amplified regions were TCR beta CDR3 sequences from RNA transcripts. The TCR CDR3 first-round RT-PCR relied on the HTBI primer set. TCRdb reprocessed the multiplex PCR reads with MiXCR, giving one entry per CDR3 protein. The sample lists about 570,000 distinct CDR3 sequences; under 60% were seen once.

The sequence was collected from an adult woman with Graves' disease, either hyperthyroidism or ophthalmopathy (not recorded which). The sample was peripheral blood or thyroid tissue (not recorded which). This chain links TRBV19 with TRBJ2-6; maybe TRBD1 (5 bases). The DNA of the CDR3 is TGTGCCAGTAGTACCAGGACATACAGCTCTGGGGCCAACGTCCTGACTTTC. Amino acid sequence: CASSTRTYSSGANVLTF.